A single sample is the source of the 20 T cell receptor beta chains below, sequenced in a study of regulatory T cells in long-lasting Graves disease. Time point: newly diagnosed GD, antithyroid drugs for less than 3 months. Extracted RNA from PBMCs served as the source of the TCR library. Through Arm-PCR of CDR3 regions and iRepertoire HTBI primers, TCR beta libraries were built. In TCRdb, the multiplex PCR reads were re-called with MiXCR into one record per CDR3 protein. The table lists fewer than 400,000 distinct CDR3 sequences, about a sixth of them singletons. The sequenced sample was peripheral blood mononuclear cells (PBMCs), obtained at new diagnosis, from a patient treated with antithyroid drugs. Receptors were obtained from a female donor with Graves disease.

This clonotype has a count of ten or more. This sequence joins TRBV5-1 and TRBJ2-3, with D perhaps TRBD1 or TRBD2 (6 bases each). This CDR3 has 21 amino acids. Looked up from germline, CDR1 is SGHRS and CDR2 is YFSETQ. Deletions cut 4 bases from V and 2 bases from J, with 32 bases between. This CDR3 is CASSPRGTSLLSWRDTDTQYF. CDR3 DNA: TGCGCCAGCAGCCCTCGGGGGACATCACTCTTATCCTGGCGGGACACAGATACGCAGTATTTT.

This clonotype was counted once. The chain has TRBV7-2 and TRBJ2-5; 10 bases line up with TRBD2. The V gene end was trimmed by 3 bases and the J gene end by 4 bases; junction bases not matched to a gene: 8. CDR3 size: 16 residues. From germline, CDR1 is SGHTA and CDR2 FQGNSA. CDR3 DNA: TGTGCCAGCAGCTTTGCACTAGCGGGGCGCCGAGAGACCCAGTACTTC. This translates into CASSFALAGRRETQYF.

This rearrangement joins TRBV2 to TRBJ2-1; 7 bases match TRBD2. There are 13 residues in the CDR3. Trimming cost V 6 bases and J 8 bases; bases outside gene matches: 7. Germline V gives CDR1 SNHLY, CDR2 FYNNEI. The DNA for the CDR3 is TGTGCCAGCAGGCGACGGGAGGAAGATGAGCAGTTCTTC. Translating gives CASRRREEDEQFF.

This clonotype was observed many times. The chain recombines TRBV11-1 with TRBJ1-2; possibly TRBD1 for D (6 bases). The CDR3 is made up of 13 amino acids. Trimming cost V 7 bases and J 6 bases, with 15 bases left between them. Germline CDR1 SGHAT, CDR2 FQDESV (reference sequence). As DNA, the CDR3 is TGTGCCAGCACCCCATCCAGGGGAGATGGCTACACCTTC. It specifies CASTPSRGDGYTF.

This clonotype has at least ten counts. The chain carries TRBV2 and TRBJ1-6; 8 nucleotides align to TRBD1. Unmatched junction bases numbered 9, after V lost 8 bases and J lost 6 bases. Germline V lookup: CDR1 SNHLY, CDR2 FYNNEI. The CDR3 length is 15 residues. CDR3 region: CASLPPGQANSPLHF. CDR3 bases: TGTGCCAGCCTACCCCCGGGACAGGCTAATTCACCCCTCCACTTT.

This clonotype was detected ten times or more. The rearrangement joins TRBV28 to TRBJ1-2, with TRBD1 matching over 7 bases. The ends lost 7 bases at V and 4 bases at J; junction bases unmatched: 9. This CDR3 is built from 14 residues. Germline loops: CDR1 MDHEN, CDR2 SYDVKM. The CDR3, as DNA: TGTGCCAGCACCGCAGGGGGATCTGGCTATGGCTACACCTTC. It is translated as CASTAGGSGYGYTF.

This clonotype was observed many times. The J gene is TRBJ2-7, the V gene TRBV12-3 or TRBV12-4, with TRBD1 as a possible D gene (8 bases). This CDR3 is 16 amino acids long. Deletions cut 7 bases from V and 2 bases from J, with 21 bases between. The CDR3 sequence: CASKIMATGGAYEQYF. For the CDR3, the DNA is TGTGCCAGCAAAATCATGGCAACAGGGGGGGCCTACGAGCAGTACTTC.

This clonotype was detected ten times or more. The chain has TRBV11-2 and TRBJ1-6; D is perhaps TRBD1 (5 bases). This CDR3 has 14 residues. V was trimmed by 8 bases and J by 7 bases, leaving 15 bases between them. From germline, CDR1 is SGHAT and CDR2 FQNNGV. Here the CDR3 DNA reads TGTGCCAGCCGGCAGGGCGGTGGGAATTCACCCCTCCACTTT. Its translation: CASRQGGGNSPLHF.

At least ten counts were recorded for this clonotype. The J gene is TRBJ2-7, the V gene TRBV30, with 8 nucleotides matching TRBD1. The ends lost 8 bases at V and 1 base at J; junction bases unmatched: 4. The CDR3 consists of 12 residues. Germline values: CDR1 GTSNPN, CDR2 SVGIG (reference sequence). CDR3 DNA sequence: TGTGCCGGACAGGGTTTTTCCTACGAGCAGTACTTC. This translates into CAGQGFSYEQYF.

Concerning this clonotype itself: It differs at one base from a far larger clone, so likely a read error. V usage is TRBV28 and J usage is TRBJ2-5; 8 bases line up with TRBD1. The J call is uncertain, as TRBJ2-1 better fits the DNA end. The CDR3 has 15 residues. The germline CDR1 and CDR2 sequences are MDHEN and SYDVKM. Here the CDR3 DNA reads TGTGCCAGCAGTGGATCCGGGACAGGTCACTACGAGCAGTTCTTC. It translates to CASSGSGTGHYEQFF.

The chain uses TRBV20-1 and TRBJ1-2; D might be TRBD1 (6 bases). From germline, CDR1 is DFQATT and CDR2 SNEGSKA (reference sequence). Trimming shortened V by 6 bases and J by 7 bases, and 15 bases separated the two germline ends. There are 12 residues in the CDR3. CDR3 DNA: TGCAGTGCCCCTGGGGGGGCGCTTGGCTACACCTTC. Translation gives CSAPGGALGYTF.

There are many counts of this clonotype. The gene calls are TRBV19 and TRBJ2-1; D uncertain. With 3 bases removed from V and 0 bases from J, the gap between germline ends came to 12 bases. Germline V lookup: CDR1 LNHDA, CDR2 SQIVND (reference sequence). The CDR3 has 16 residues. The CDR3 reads CASSISVTRSYNEQFF. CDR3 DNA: TGTGCCAGTAGTATCTCAGTCACGCGCTCCTACAATGAGCAGTTCTTC.

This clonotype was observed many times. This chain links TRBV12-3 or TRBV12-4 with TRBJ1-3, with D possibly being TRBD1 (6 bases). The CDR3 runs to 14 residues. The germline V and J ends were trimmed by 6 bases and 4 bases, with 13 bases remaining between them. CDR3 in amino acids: CASSPGQSGNTIYF. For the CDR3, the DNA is TGTGCCAGCAGCCCAGGACAGTCCGGAAACACCATATATTTT.

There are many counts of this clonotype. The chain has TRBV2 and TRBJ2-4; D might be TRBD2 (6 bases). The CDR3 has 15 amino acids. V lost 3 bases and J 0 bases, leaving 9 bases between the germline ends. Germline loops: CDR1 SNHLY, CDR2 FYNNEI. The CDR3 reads CASSDRGVAKNIQYF. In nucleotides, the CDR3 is TGTGCCAGCAGTGACCGCGGGGTAGCCAAAAACATTCAGTACTTC.

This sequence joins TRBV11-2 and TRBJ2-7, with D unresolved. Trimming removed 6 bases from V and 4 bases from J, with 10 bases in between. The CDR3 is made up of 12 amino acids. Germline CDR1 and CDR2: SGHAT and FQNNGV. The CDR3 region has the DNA TGTGCCAGCAGTTCCCACGGGTACGAGCAGTACTTC. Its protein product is CASSSHGYEQYF.

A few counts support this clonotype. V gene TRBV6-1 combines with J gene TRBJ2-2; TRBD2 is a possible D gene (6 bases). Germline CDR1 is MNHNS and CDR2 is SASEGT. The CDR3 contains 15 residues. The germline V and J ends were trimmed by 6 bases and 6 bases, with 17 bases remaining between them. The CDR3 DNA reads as TGTGCCAGCAGCCTAGGGATGAGGGAGGCCGGGGAGCTGTTTTTT. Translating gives CASSLGMREAGELFF.

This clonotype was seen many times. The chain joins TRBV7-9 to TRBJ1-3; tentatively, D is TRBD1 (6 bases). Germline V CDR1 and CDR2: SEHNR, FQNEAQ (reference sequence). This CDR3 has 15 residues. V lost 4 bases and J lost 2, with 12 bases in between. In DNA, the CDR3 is TGTGCCAGCAGCTCCGGGGGGCTAACTGGAAACACCATATATTTT. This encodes CASSSGGLTGNTIYF.

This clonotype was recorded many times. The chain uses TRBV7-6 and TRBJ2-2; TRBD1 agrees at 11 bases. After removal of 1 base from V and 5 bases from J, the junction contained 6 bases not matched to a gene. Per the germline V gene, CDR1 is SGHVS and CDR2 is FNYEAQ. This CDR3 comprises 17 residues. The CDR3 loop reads CASSLGTGGAKTGELFF. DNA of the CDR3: TGTGCCAGCAGCTTAGGGACAGGGGGCGCAAAGACCGGGGAGCTGTTTTTT.

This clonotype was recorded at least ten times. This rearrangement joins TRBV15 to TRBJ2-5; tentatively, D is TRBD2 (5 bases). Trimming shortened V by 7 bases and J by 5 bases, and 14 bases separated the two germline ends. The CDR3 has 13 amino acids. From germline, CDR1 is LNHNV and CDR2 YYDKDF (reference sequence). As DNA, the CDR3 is TGTGCCACCACCCTCACACTAGGCGAGACCCAGTACTTC. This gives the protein CATTLTLGETQYF.

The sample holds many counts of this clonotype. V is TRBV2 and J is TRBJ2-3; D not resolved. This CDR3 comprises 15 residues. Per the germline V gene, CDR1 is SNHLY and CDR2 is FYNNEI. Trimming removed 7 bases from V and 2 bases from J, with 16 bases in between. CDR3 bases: TGTGCCAGCATTTGGGTGGATCAACCCACAGATACGCAGTATTTT. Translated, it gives CASIWVDQPTDTQYF.